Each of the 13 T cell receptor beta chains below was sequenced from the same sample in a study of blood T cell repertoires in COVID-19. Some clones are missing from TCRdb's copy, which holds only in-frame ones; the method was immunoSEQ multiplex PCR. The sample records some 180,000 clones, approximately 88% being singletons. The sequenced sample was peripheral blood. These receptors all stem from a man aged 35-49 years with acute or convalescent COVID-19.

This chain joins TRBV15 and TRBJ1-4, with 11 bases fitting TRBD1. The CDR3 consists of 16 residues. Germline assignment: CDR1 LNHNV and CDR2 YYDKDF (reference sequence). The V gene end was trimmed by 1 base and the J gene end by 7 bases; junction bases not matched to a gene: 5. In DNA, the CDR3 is TGTGCCACCAGCAGAGTGGACAGGGGGCTCGGTGAAAAACTGTTTTTT. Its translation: CATSRVDRGLGEKLFF.

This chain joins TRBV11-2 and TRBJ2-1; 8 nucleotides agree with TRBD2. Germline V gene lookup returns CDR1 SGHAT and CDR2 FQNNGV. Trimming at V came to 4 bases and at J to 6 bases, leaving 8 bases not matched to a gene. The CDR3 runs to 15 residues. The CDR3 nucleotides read TGTGCCAGCAGCTCCGGACTAGCCCTGGGCAATGAGCAGTTCTTC. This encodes CASSSGLALGNEQFF.

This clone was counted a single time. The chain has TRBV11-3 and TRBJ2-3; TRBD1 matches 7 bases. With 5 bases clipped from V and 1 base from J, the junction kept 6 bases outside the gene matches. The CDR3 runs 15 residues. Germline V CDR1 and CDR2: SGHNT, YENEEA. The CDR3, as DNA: TGTGCCAGCAGCCACCGACAGGGAGGCACAGATACGCAGTATTTT. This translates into CASSHRQGGTDTQYF.

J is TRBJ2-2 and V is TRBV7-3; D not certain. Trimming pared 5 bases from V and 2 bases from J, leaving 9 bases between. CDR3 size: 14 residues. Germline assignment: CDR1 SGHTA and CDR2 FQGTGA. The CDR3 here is CASSLSRNTGELFF. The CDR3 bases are TGTGCCAGCAGCCTCTCTAGAAACACCGGGGAGCTGTTTTTT.

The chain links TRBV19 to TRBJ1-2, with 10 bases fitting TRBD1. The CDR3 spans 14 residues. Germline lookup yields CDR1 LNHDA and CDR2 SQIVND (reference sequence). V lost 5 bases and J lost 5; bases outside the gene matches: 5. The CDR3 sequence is CASSPPGQGYGYTF. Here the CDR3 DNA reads TGTGCCAGTAGTCCCCCGGGACAGGGGTATGGCTACACCTTC.

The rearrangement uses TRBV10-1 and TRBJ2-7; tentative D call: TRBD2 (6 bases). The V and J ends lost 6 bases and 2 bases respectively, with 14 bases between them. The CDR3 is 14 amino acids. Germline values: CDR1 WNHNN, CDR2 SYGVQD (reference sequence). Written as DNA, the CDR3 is TGCGCCAGCAGCGGTCGGGACTCCCCCTACGAGCAGTACTTC. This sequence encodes CASSGRDSPYEQYF.

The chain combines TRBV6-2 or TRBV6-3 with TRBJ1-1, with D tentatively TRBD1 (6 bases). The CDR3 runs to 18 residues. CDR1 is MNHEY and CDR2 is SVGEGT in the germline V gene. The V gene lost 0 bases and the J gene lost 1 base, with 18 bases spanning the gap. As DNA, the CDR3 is TGTGCCAGCAGTTACTCGATTTCGAGGGGGATAGCGAACACTGAAGCTTTCTTT. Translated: CASSYSISRGIANTEAFF.

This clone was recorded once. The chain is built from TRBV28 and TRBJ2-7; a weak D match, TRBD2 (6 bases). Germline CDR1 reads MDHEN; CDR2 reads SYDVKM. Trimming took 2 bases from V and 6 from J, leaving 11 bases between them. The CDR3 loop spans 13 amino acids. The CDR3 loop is CASSLVGGLEQYF. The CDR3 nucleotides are TGTGCCAGCAGTTTAGTGGGGGGACTCGAGCAGTACTTC.

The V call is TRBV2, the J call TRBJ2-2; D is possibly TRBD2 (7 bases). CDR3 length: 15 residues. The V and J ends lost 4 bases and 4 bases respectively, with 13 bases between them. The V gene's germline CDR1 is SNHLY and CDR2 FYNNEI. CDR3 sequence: CASSGGGSVTGELFF. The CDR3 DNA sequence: TGTGCCAGCAGTGGGGGGGGCTCGGTCACCGGGGAGCTGTTTTTT.

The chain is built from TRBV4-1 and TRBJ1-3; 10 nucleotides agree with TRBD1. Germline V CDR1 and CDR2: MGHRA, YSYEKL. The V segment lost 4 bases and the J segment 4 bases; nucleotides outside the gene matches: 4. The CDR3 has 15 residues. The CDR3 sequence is CASSRGTGAGNTIYF. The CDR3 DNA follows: TGCGCCAGCAGCCGCGGGACAGGGGCGGGAAACACCATATATTTT.

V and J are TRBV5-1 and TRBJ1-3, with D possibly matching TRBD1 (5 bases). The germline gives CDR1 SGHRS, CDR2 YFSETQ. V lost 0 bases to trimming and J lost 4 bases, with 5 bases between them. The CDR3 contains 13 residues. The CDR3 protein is CASSLDRGNTIYF. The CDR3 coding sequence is TGCGCCAGCAGCTTGGACAGGGGAAACACCATATATTTT.

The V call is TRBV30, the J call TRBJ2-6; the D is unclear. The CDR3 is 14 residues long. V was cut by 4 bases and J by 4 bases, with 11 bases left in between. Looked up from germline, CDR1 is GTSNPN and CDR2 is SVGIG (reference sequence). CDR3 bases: TGTGCCTGGACTTTAAAAGCCGGGGCCAACGTCCTGACTTTC. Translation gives CAWTLKAGANVLTF.

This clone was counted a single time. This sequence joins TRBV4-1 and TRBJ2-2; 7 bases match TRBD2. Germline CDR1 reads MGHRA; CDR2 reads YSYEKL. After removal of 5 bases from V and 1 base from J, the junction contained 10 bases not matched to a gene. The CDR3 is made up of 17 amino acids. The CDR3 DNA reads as TGCGCCAGCAGCTCCCGGACCGGGGGGTTGAACACCGGGGAGCTGTTTTTT. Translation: CASSSRTGGLNTGELFF.